This TCR beta chain was identified in a study of CD8 T cell repertoires and HIV-1 epitope variants. Across the whole study: Controls included no peptide, Ebola AY9 epitope, and a CMV, EBV, flu pool. Study-level points and caveats: Nef KF9 drew roughly five clonotypes and HW9 one, without TAALDMSHF responses. Nine or ten antigen-specific TCR beta clonotypes were found; roughly six seemed cross-reactive to variants.

Note on this clone: Its antigen is currently unknown.

Survey-depth immunoSEQ sequencing covered TCR beta CDR3 regions. TCRdb's table, derived via immunoSEQ multiplex PCR, lists solely in-frame clones and lacks some. The sample gives approximately 5,000 clones, approximately 67% of which show up once; more than 40% is in the top ten. V lost 0 bases to trimming and J lost 2 bases, with 11 bases between them. Per germline, CDR1 LGHNA and CDR2 YNFKEQ. This CDR3 contains 15 residues. Input material: cultured CD8+ T cells derived from PBMCs. V and J are TRBV4-2 and TRBJ2-7; unclear D gene. This receptor was taken from a male donor with HIV. The CDR3 loop is CASSQDLESTYEQYF. CDR3 in DNA: TGTGCCAGCAGCCAAGATTTAGAAAGTACCTACGAGCAGTACTTC.